The subject of this entry is one T cell receptor beta chain. Its antigen is not yet known. No qualities accompany the bases; no much larger clone lies one base away. This entry belongs to a study of CD8 T cells in ankylosing spondylitis (dated by TCRdb to 2015 to 2018). For the wider study: To find TCR variants linked to disease, the study profiled T cell receptor beta repertoires in ankylosing spondylitis patients and healthy donors. The full study cohort was made up of under 30 ankylosing spondylitis patients and some 100 healthy donors. Peripheral blood was sampled, and synovial fluid was additionally collected from ankylosing spondylitis patients. What the research found in general, with its limitations: Blood from ankylosing spondylitis patients appeared to be characterized by a TCR beta motif made up of 8 or 9 highly homologous amino acid variants. In peripheral blood, the disease-linked clones were found at relatively low frequencies and had a CD8+ phenotype. Significant enrichment of the disease-linked clones was reported in matched synovial fluid samples from ankylosing spondylitis patients. Some of the motif variants had been reported before in the synovial fluid and blood of reactive arthritis patients, a finding that suggests common disease-initiation mechanisms.

The germline V gene yields SGHRS for CDR1 and YFSETQ for CDR2. Inclusive of the bounding cysteine and phenylalanine, the CDR3 is 12 residues long. The only DNA kept is the CDR3, 36 bases in frame from the first base. The junction shows trimming of 5 bases on V and 4 bases on J, and the gene matches do not reach 2 bases of it. The sample was run on an Illumina HiSeq 2500. TCR beta libraries were prepared by quantitative 5'-RACE with molecular barcodes. Regarding the original processing steps: To identify disease-linked TCR variants, a new computational method was used, one built on a probabilistic model of VDJ rearrangement. TCRdb applied fastp at Q25 and MiXCR to the public reads, then kept only in-frame beta chains. Identical CDR3 proteins give one entry, which carries the most common genes and DNA. The V and J calls reflect TCRdb's pipeline rather than the authors' work. This sample has approximately 550,000 distinct CDR3 sequences in its table, and over 9.5% of those were observed once. The ten top clones hold around 6.8% of the sample.

The rearranged chain carries TRBV5-1 and TRBJ2-5, and 7 bases in between align with TRBD2. The receptor's source is a male donor with ankylosing spondylitis. Sequenced: blood, either unsorted or a sorted T cell fraction (not recorded which). At the DNA level, the sequence is TGCGCCAGCAGACGGGAGGCAGAGACCCAGTACTTC. The encoded protein is CASRREAETQYF.